Below, one T cell receptor beta chain is given with its context. This clonotype was seen many times. Its cognate antigen has yet to be identified. The sample holds no much larger clone one base away, and base qualities are not on file. Moderately to severely active disease, a Clinical Activity Score of at least 3, a NOSPECS grade of at least 4, and a duration under 3 months were present in ophthalmopathy patients. Any patient with an uncontrolled infection, another autoimmune disease, pregnancy or lactation was excluded. Diagnoses were established on the basis of clinical symptoms, serum thyroxine and TRAb, thyroid ultrasound, and orbital computed tomography. PBMCs were isolated from more than 9 ml of fresh peripheral blood by Ficoll-Paque density gradient centrifugation. Total RNA was extracted using Trizol reagent, and RNA quality was assessed on an Agilent 2100 Bioanalyzer. TCR beta CDR3 regions were amplified from RNA transcripts. The TCR CDR3 was subjected to a first round of RT-PCR using the HTBI primer set and the Qiagen OneStep RT-PCR kit. The libraries were constructed in a second round of multiplex PCR and then size-selected and purified. Paired-end sequencing of the libraries was performed with 100 bp reads on an Illumina HiSeq2000. From the authors' description of their analysis: SOAPnuke was used to process the raw data, throwing out any read that contained adapters or uncalled bases, had a mean Phred below 15, or lacked an exact constant-primer or identifier match. High-quality paired reads were merged using COPE v1.2.5, and each unique nucleotide sequence was defined as a clonotype. MiTCR v1.1 was used to align clonotypes to the IMGT TRBV, TRBD and TRBJ reference segments. Analysis was restricted to V-J combinations with a frequency above 0.0001, which covered roughly 99% of repertoires. A TCS score was defined as the ratio of F50 (clonal expansion) to E x V (chaos), with BLOSUM62-based TCRdist applied between CDR3 peptides within each V-J. Welch's t-statistics and random forest reduced around 520 V-J features to 13, which were used in a naive Bayes classifier (R e1071). Thyroid-blood repertoire similarity was quantified with the Morisita-Horn index. Clones were called with MiXCR by TCRdb after fastp trimmed the public reads at Q25, and only in-frame beta chains were retained. Rows are unified per CDR3 protein, each entry keeping the most common DNA and genes. V and J calls and clone size were set by TCRdb, not the authors. The sample has around 610,000 distinct CDR3 sequences on record, approximately 15% of them singletons. About 3.9% of the sample rests with the top ten.

This entry belongs to a study of T cells in Graves' hyperthyroidism and ophthalmopathy (dated by TCRdb to about 2019). About the full investigation: Peripheral blood was collected at initial diagnosis, before any treatment. Once sampling was done, hyperthyroidism patients were given methimazole at a starting dose of 30 mg daily, whereas ophthalmopathy patients were given high-dose intravenous methylprednisolone. TCR V-J signatures able to tell the groups apart were searched for in a discovery cohort of 100 patients, of whom 43 had Graves' ophthalmopathy and about 60 had stable Graves' hyperthyroidism. TCR Vbeta CDR3 sequencing of 120 to 150 peripheral blood samples (43 ophthalmopathy, 75 to 80 hyperthyroidism and roughly 17 progressor patients) is reported in the paper. Whether ophthalmopathy could be predicted prospectively was tested in an independent validation cohort made up of fewer than 20 hyperthyroidism patients plus 17 patients who later progressed to ophthalmopathy. The 95 to 100 discovery patients were randomly split 7:3 into training and test sets. The study also compared thyroid tissue and blood T-cell repertoires from more than five Graves' hyperthyroidism patients. The paper as a whole reports these results and caveats: Blood samples also contained most of the expanded thyroid clonotypes (frequency above 0.001), which suggests that blood repertoires may reflect thyroid immune responses. No statistical method was used to fix the sample size in advance, and group allocation was not hidden from the investigators. A 13 V-J signature model separated ophthalmopathy from stable hyperthyroidism, with nearly 90% sensitivity and roughly 84% specificity in cross-validation and 80%/75% in testing. In validation, progression to ophthalmopathy was predicted by the model with around 70% sensitivity and about 72% specificity, a median of approximately 7.1 months before onset.

The CDR3, from cysteine to phenylalanine, totals 16 residues. Of the read, only the CDR3 DNA is kept; its 48 bases are in frame from base 1. After removal of 1 base from V and 2 bases from J, the junction retains 6 bases not matched to a gene. The chain links TRBV12-3 or TRBV12-4 with TRBJ2-7; TRBD1 lines up with 9 middle nucleotides. Sequences were obtained from blood. The TCR comes from a middle-aged woman with Graves' ophthalmopathy. The DNA sequence is given as TGTGCCAGCAGTTTAGAGGGCTGGGACAGGGCCTACGAGCAGTACTTC. It translates to CASSLEGWDRAYEQYF.